This T cell receptor beta chain was retrieved from a study of human CD8 memory T cell subsets. CDR3 length equals 13 residues. Germline-derived CDR1 and CDR2 are DFQATT and SNEGSKA (reference sequence). UMI-labeled 5' RACE generated the TCR beta libraries. No DNA is given; TCRdb re-called the 5' RACE reads and lists each CDR3 protein once. The sample totals about 10,000 distinct CDR3 sequences; its top ten clones hold about 20%. This clonotype is labeled medium-sized based on frequency. The chain uses TRBV20-1 and TRBJ2-1; the TCRdb call, TRBD2, lacks DNA for checking. The clonotype originates from a human donor in good health. The sample comprised CD8+ stem-like memory T cells (TSCM and TCM) sorted from PBMCs. Described subset: stem-like memory CD8 T cells (TSTEM), CCR7+ PD-1- TIGIT-. The CDR3 is CSVRTSDYNEQFF.